These 5 T cell receptor beta chains share one sample of origin, sequenced in a study of T-cell reconstitution after alpha-beta-depleted transplantation in children. The TCRbeta library was prepared with unique molecular identifiers. TCRdb reprocessed the PCR reads via MiXCR and lists one record per CDR3 protein. The profile shows 70,000 to 95,000 distinct CDR3 sequences, less than 15% of them singletons. The source was PBMCs from the stem cell graft donor, collected from the stem cell graft. Source of these receptors: a human donor who donated a stem cell graft to a child with inherited bone marrow failure.

This clonotype showed up many times. This chain uses TRBV4-1 with TRBJ2-1; weak D call: TRBD2 (5 bases). The CDR3 extends over 18 amino acids. Germline CDR1 MGHRA, CDR2 YSYEKL. Deletions cut 1 base from V and 4 bases from J, with 20 bases between. Here the CDR3 reads CASSQVIQRGSRYNEQFF. The CDR3 bases are TGCGCCAGCAGCCAAGTTATCCAGCGCGGGTCCAGGTACAATGAGCAGTTCTTC.

The table lists this clonotype with many counts. The chain links TRBV24-1 to TRBJ2-2; D possibly corresponds to TRBD2 (6 bases). Germline lookup yields CDR1 KGHDR and CDR2 SFDVKD. The CDR3 extends over 15 amino acids. V was cut by 5 bases and J by 0 bases, with 9 bases left in between. The chain's CDR3 is CATSGRGTNTGELFF. The CDR3 region has the DNA TGTGCCACCAGTGGCCGCGGGACGAACACCGGGGAGCTGTTTTTT.

This chain uses TRBV6-1 with TRBJ1-2, with D tentatively TRBD1 (6 bases). The ends were cut back, 6 bases at V and 5 bases at J, with 19 bases in the middle. Germline V CDR1 and CDR2: MNHNS, SASEGT. This CDR3 is built from 15 residues. This chain's CDR3 is CASSPSQGIGYGYTF. CDR3 bases: TGTGCCAGCAGCCCAAGCCAGGGGATTGGGTATGGCTACACCTTC.

This clonotype has ten or more counts. This rearrangement joins TRBV12-3 or TRBV12-4 to TRBJ2-7; unclear D gene. V shed 1 base and J shed 3 bases, with 10 bases lying between them. CDR3 length: 14 amino acids. This CDR3 reads CASSLGVSYYEQYF. CDR3 in DNA: TGTGCCAGCAGTTTAGGGGTCAGTTACTACGAGCAGTACTTC.

There are many counts of this clonotype. The rearrangement joins TRBV6-5 to TRBJ1-2, with 8 bases identical to TRBD1. Germline V lookup: CDR1 MNHEY, CDR2 SVGAGI. The CDR3 contains 14 residues. V lost 8 bases to trimming and J lost 3 bases; unmatched junction nucleotides: 8. The DNA for the CDR3 is TGTGCCAGCCGAGGGACAGGTCGGGACTATGGCTACACCTTC. This sequence encodes CASRGTGRDYGYTF.